This T cell receptor (beta chain) is from a study of blood T cell repertoires in COVID-19. Germline CDR1 and CDR2: LGHDT and YNNKEL (reference sequence). There are 15 residues in the CDR3. V was trimmed by 2 bases and J by 5 bases, leaving 15 bases between them. Generated by immunoSEQ multiplex PCR, the TCRdb table keeps only in-frame clones and is missing some. Of roughly 89,000 clones in the sample, roughly 78% were seen once. Input material: peripheral blood. The J gene is TRBJ1-1, the V gene TRBV3-1 (or the pseudogene TRBV3-2); a weak D match, TRBD1 (5 bases). This TCR came from a woman between 65 and 79 years old with acute or convalescent COVID-19. In nucleotides, the CDR3 is TGTGCCAGCAGCCAAAGTCTCCGGGGGTTGACTGAAGCTTTCTTT. It is translated as CASSQSLRGLTEAFF.